The clone carrying this TCR beta chain was seen a few times. These data are taken from a study of regulatory T cells in long-lasting Graves disease. Sequencing libraries for TCR beta were prepared with iRepertoire HTBI primers and Arm-PCR of CDR3 regions. TCRdb fed the multiplex PCR reads into MiXCR, producing one record per CDR3 protein. This sample yields nearly 350,000 distinct CDR3 sequences, of which about 20% are seen a single time; 29% belongs to the top ten. Specified time point: persistent/refractory GD, antithyroid drugs over 5 years with positive TRAb. After RNA was extracted from PBMCs, the TCR library was made from it. This TCR was sampled from a female donor with Graves disease. This material consisted of peripheral blood mononuclear cells (PBMCs), taken when the disease was refractory, from a patient treated with antithyroid drugs.

CDR3 protein: CSAADRGRGGGYTF. CDR3 DNA sequence: TGCAGCGCCGCGGACAGGGGCCGGGGTGGTGGCTACACCTTC. The J gene is TRBJ1-2, the V gene TRBV29-1; TRBD1 matches 9 bases. V trimming: 7 bases; J trimming: 7 bases; junction bases outside the gene matches: 13. The germline V gene has CDR1 SQVTM and CDR2 ANQGSEA. The CDR3 has 14 residues.